This section outlines one T cell receptor beta chain sequence together with its context. Trimming took off 4 bases at V and 2 bases at J, with 9 bases between the two ends. The CDR3 extends over 13 amino acids. Germline values: CDR1 SNHLY, CDR2 FYNNEI. The sample belongs to a study of blood T cell repertoires in COVID-19. This table comes from immunoSEQ multiplex PCR, and its TCRdb copy is limited to in-frame clones, with some not included. Of tens of thousands of clones listed, 91% are singletons. The chain recombines TRBV2 with TRBJ2-7, with D possibly matching TRBD2 (5 bases). The receptor's source is a woman in her sixties with active COVID-19. The sample was peripheral blood. In nucleotides, the CDR3 is TGTGCCAGCAGTGTGGACTCAGCCTACGAGCAGTACTTC. Translated: CASSVDSAYEQYF.